This paragraph reports one T cell receptor (beta chain). It lacks a known antigen. No base quality information exists; no much larger clone differs at one position. The V end loses 7 bases and the J end loses 14 bases, and a stretch of 15 bases separates them. As encoded in the germline V gene, CDR1 is MNHEY while CDR2 is SVGAGI. The CDR3 has 11 amino acids, counting the end cysteine and phenylalanine. Of the read, only the CDR3 DNA is kept; its 33 bases are in frame from base 1. This entry is derived from a study of T cells after yellow fever vaccination (dated by TCRdb to the late 2010s). With respect to the entire study: The SMART-Seq v4 Ultra Low Input RNA kit was used to prepare libraries from fractions with low cell numbers. Two healthy male donors made up the cohort, one aged 18 to 30 years and the other aged 30 to 40 years. To follow T-cell clones before and after both primary and booster YFV17D yellow fever vaccination, bulk TCR alpha and beta repertoires underwent longitudinal sequencing. Blood was drawn at multiple timepoints before and after primary and secondary immunization, with bulk PBMC replicates and cell subsets isolated. Study-wide conclusions, independent of this receptor: After the booster, most of the clones that had expanded following primary vaccination were detected again (approximately 95% of CD4 and around 88% of CD8), which suggests that memory was broadly maintained. A small share of clonotypes was detected in both CD4 and CD8 compartments, with the overlap likely arising from convergent recombination. Because only a couple of donors were included in the study, the extent to which the findings can be generalized is limited. Computational filtering was required because FACS-sorted repertoires could contain abundant contaminating clonotypes from the bulk population. Compared with the primary T-cell response, the secondary T-cell response was faster but weaker, reaching its peak on day 5 rather than on day 15.

Synthesis of TCR cDNA relied on 5'RACE template switching, a step that introduced a universal primer site along with unique molecular identifiers. Priming for cDNA synthesis came from both the TCR alpha and TCR beta constant segments. Library amplification used two PCR steps, and the second PCR step added sample barcodes and sequencing adapters. Sequencing of libraries was performed on Illumina HiSeq 2500 (2x100 bp) or NovaSeq (2x150 bp). The published analysis was carried out like this. Demultiplexing of reads and collapsing into UMI consensus sequences were performed with MIGEC, and V(D)J alignment was carried out with MiXCR. Vaccine-responding clonotypes were identified with edgeR using replicate PBMC samples, with FDR below 0.01 and a log2 fold change above 5 up to day 15 being required. Each bulk clonotype received a CD4 or CD8 identity based on whether the sequenced CD4 or CD8 repertoire contained that clonotype at higher abundance. TCRdb passed the public sequencing reads through fastp at Q25 and MiXCR, retaining productive beta sequences. Each CDR3 protein appears once, grouped with its most common genes and DNA. It is TCRdb's table, rather than the study itself, that gives the V and J calls and clone size. A total of 200,000 to 300,000 distinct CDR3 sequences appear in this sample, roughly 6.2% of them only once. The ten biggest clones cover more than 0.85% of the sample.

The sample's treatment or condition, from its label and the paper: live attenuated yellow fever vaccine strain. A standard Ficoll-Paque protocol was used to isolate PBMCs from peripheral blood. Dynabeads CD4 and CD8 positive selection kits were used to isolate CD4 and CD8 T-cell fractions. RNA was extracted with TriZol from bulk PBMCs, CD4 and CD8 fractions, and dextramer-positive and dextramer-negative fractions. The chain is assembled from TRBV6-5 and TRBJ2-1; no confident D gene assignment can be made. The TCR comes from a man between 25 and 39 years old who received the YFV17D yellow fever vaccine. The sample consisted of CD4+ T cells sorted from PBMCs, taken on the day of the yellow fever booster vaccination. The CDR3 here reads CASKLTSREFF. Here is the DNA: TGTGCCAGCAAATTGACTTCACGGGAGTTCTTC.